This passage covers 27 T cell receptor beta chains from one sample sequenced in a study of response to subunit inactivated influenza vaccine. TCRdb used MiXCR to reprocess the RT-PCR reads, holding one entry per CDR3 protein. The top ten clones hold approximately 12% of a sample with over 400,000 distinct CDR3 sequences, roughly 11% of them seen once. The sequencing used PBMCs from blood, collected about 40 days after vaccination. The source is a middle-aged man who received an inactivated influenza vaccine.

This clonotype was recorded many times. The CDR3 nucleotides are TGCGCCAGCAGCCAAGGACAGGGGGGCGAAGCTTTCTTT. Translation gives CASSQGQGGEAFF. The chain couples TRBV5-1 to TRBJ1-1; the match to TRBD1 covers 10 bases. J gave up 8 bases and V 4 bases, and 5 bases lay outside the gene matches. Germline CDR1 is SGHRS and CDR2 is YFSETQ. The CDR3 spans 13 residues. Combining the CDR3 with reference TRBV5-1 and TRBJ1-1 gives the whole variable domain KAGVTQTPRYLIKTRGQQVTLSCSPISGHRSVSWYQQTPGQGLQFLFEYFSETQRNKGNFPGRFSGRQFSNSRSEMNVSTLELGDSALYLCASSQGQGGEAFFGQGTRLTVV.

This clonotype was observed a few times. The CDR3 here is CASSPAGDSYGYTF. CDR3 in DNA: TGTGCCAGCAGTCCGGCCGGCGACAGCTATGGCTACACCTTC. J is TRBJ1-2 and V is TRBV28, with D tentatively TRBD1 (5 bases). The V gene lost 5 bases and the J gene lost 4 bases, with 14 bases spanning the gap. Germline CDR1 MDHEN, CDR2 SYDVKM. The CDR3 contains 14 residues.

The table lists this clonotype with a few counts. The V call is TRBV20-1, the J call TRBJ2-1; 8 nucleotides agree with TRBD2. Germline CDR1 and CDR2: DFQATT and SNEGSKA (reference sequence). V trimming: 6 bases; J trimming: 6 bases; junction bases outside the gene matches: 10. The CDR3 runs 14 residues. This chain's CDR3 is CSADRLAGPNEQFF. The CDR3, as DNA: TGCAGTGCCGACAGGCTAGCGGGCCCCAATGAGCAGTTCTTC.

This chain joins TRBV4-3 and TRBJ1-2; 10 bases agree with TRBD1. This CDR3 spans 14 amino acids. V gave up 0 bases and J gave up 10 bases; unmatched junction bases: 5. The germline V gene has CDR1 LGHNA and CDR2 YSLEER. CDR3 protein: CASSQDGTGVDYTF. The CDR3 DNA sequence: TGCGCCAGCAGCCAAGATGGGACAGGGGTGGACTACACCTTC.

This rearrangement joins TRBV4-1 to TRBJ1-4, with 8 nucleotides matching TRBD1. Germline V gene sequence: CDR1 MGHRA, CDR2 YSYEKL. The CDR3 is 15 amino acids. V was clipped by 2 bases and J by 7 bases; unmatched bases: 6. This chain's CDR3 is CASSQTGTGVEKLFF. DNA for the CDR3: TGCGCCAGCAGCCAAACCGGGACAGGCGTTGAAAAACTGTTTTTT.

This clonotype was counted only a few times. The chain links TRBV6-1 to TRBJ2-3; 12 bases match TRBD2. Germline V gives CDR1 MNHNS, CDR2 SASEGT. The CDR3 extends over 14 amino acids. V was pared by 6 bases and J by 9 bases, with 7 bases of the junction left unmatched. The CDR3 nucleotides read TGTGCCAGCAGCCGACTAGCGGGGGTCATAACGCAGTATTTT. Protein product: CASSRLAGVITQYF.

This clonotype was seen a handful of times. This chain connects TRBV6-1 to TRBJ2-7, with 7 bases identical to TRBD1. The junction had 12 bases not matched to a gene; V was cut back by 5 bases and J by 5 bases. Germline values: CDR1 MNHNS, CDR2 SASEGT. This CDR3 has 15 amino acids. CDR3 in DNA: TGTGCCAGCAGTCCTTACCGACAGGGAACCCACGAGCAGTACTTC. Its translation is CASSPYRQGTHEQYF.

This clonotype was detected many times. One junction end does not reproduce the germline sequence, and a read error may be involved. The CDR3 region is CSAIELDGGQRF. The CDR3 DNA follows: TGCAGTGCTATAGAACTTGACGGGGGCCAGCGCTTC. V and J are TRBV20-1 and TRBJ2-4, with D tentatively TRBD1 or TRBD2 (6 bases each). This CDR3 has 12 residues. Germline V gives CDR1 DFQATT, CDR2 SNEGSKA (reference sequence).

This clonotype was picked up many times. The chain uses TRBV20-1 and TRBJ2-1; TRBD2 aligns across 8 bases. The trim removed 3 bases at V and 8 bases at J, leaving 9 bases unmatched. The CDR3 runs to 14 residues. Per germline, CDR1 DFQATT and CDR2 SNEGSKA (reference sequence). The CDR3 DNA reads as TGCAGTGCTAGGAAGTTGGCGGGAGGTTATGAGCAGTTCTTC. Protein product: CSARKLAGGYEQFF.

The chain recombines TRBV10-3 with TRBJ2-1; D perhaps matches TRBD1 (6 bases). Trimming left V 11 bases short and J 9 bases short, with 26 bases between. The germline V gene encodes CDR1 ENHRY and CDR2 SYGVKD. The CDR3 sequence is 15 residues long. DNA for the CDR3: TGTGCCTCCAAGCCGGGACAAGTGACCGACGGTGAGCAGTTCTTC. Residues: CASKPGQVTDGEQFF.

There are a few counts of this clonotype. This sequence joins TRBV18 and TRBJ2-1; TRBD2 matches 7 bases. There are 13 residues in the CDR3. V shed 6 bases, J shed 7 bases, and the junction held 6 bases outside the gene matches. In germline, CDR1 is KGHSH, CDR2 LQKENI. The CDR3 reads CASSPGTTNEQFF. The CDR3 DNA reads as TGTGCCAGCTCGCCCGGGACTACAAATGAGCAGTTCTTC.

This sequence joins TRBV29-1 and TRBJ1-2; 9 bases are a match to TRBD1. The trim removed 1 base at V and 2 bases at J, leaving 8 bases unmatched. CDR1 SQVTM and CDR2 ANQGSEA come from the germline V gene. CDR3 length: 16 amino acids. CDR3 loop: CSVEGRDRETNYGYTF. CDR3 DNA sequence: TGCAGCGTTGAAGGCCGGGACAGGGAAACGAACTATGGCTACACCTTC.

This clonotype was counted only a few times. The CDR3 DNA reads as TGCGCCAGCAGCTCGATACAGACCAGCTCCTACAATGAGCAGTTCTTC. Its protein product is CASSSIQTSSYNEQFF. This sequence joins TRBV5-1 and TRBJ2-1; D ambiguous. CDR1 and CDR2 from the germline V gene are SGHRS and YFSETQ. The length of the CDR3 is 16 residues. Trimming removed 3 bases from V and 0 bases from J, with 13 bases in between.

This clonotype was detected ten times or more. The chain has TRBV29-1 and TRBJ2-5; a possible D gene is TRBD2 (6 bases). The CDR3 has 14 amino acids. With 0 bases removed from V and 5 bases from J, the gap between germline ends came to 13 bases. Germline lookup yields CDR1 SQVTM and CDR2 ANQGSEA. As DNA, the CDR3 is TGCAGCGTTGAAGAGGGGGTTGGGGGGGAGACCCAGTACTTC. Its protein product is CSVEEGVGGETQYF.

This clonotype was seen many times. V and J are TRBV5-1 and TRBJ2-3, with D unclear. The V end lost 0 bases, the J end lost 6 bases, and 14 bases lay between the germline ends. CDR1 is SGHRS and CDR2 is YFSETQ in the germline V gene. The CDR3 is 15 amino acids. CDR3 protein: CASSLAIGPGDTQYF. CDR3 DNA sequence: TGCGCCAGCAGCTTGGCGATCGGGCCTGGTGATACGCAGTATTTT. Looking up the rest from reference TRBV5-1 and TRBJ2-3 gives the full variable domain: KAGVTQTPRYLIKTRGQQVTLSCSPISGHRSVSWYQQTPGQGLQFLFEYFSETQRNKGNFPGRFSGRQFSNSRSEMNVSTLELGDSALYLCASSLAIGPGDTQYFGPGTRLTVL.

This clonotype was counted many times. This chain uses TRBV10-3 with TRBJ2-7, with 14 bases fitting TRBD2. Germline assignment: CDR1 ENHRY and CDR2 SYGVKD. The CDR3 length is 15 residues. V lost 1 base and J lost 4; bases outside the gene matches: 0. The CDR3 DNA sequence: TGTGCCATCAGTGAGTGGACTAGCGGGAGGTACGAGCAGTACTTC. It yields the protein CAISEWTSGRYEQYF.

This clonotype was seen a handful of times. This chain's CDR3 is CASSPEGRAYNSPLHF. The CDR3 region has the DNA TGTGCCAGCAGCCCAGAGGGCAGGGCCTATAATTCACCCCTCCACTTT. This sequence joins TRBV6-1 and TRBJ1-6, with D tentatively TRBD1 (5 bases). Between the trimmed V and J ends, which lost 6 bases and 2 bases, there was a span of 14 bases. This CDR3 is built from 16 residues. The germline V gene has CDR1 MNHNS and CDR2 SASEGT.

This clonotype was seen repeatedly, ten times or more. The chain combines TRBV4-2 with TRBJ1-2, with D perhaps matching TRBD1 (6 bases). CDR1 and CDR2 from the germline V gene are LGHNA and YNFKEQ. With 3 bases removed from V and 4 bases from J, the gap between germline ends came to 21 bases. The CDR3 is made up of 17 amino acids. The CDR3 DNA is TGTGCCAGCAGCCAGTCCTGGGGGCTATGGGCGAGCTATGGCTACACCTTC. This gives the protein CASSQSWGLWASYGYTF.

The table lists this clonotype with a few counts. V and J are TRBV20-1 and TRBJ1-2, with D possibly being TRBD1 (6 bases). The V end was cut by 4 bases, the J end by 7 bases, with 19 bases between. The CDR3 extends over 14 amino acids. Germline V gene data show CDR1 as DFQATT and CDR2 as SNEGSKA (reference sequence). Here the CDR3 DNA reads TGCAGTGCTATAGAGGGACAAAAATTAGGTGGCTACACCTTC. Amino acid sequence: CSAIEGQKLGGYTF.

In this sample, this clonotype turned up a few times. The chain is built from TRBV9 and TRBJ1-5; 10 nucleotides align to TRBD1. CDR3 length: 14 residues. Trimming at V came to 7 bases and at J to 3 bases, leaving 4 bases not matched to a gene. The V gene's germline CDR1 is SGDLS and CDR2 YYNGEE. For the CDR3, the DNA is TGTGCCAGCGCCGGGACAGGGGACAATCAGCCCCAGCATTTT. Protein: CASAGTGDNQPQHF.

This clonotype was seen more than once but under ten times. The chain links TRBV27 to TRBJ1-1; possibly TRBD1 for D (5 bases). This CDR3 has 15 amino acids. CDR1 and CDR2 (germline): MNHEY, SMNVEV (reference sequence). V shed 1 base and J shed 0 bases, with 9 bases lying between them. CDR3 amino acids: CASSLWGGLNTEAFF. Here the CDR3 DNA reads TGTGCCAGCAGTTTATGGGGCGGCCTGAACACTGAAGCTTTCTTT.

This chain connects TRBV28 to TRBJ1-1, with a weak D call TRBD1 (5 bases). Germline CDR1 is MDHEN and CDR2 is SYDVKM. Trimming removed 8 bases from V and 5 bases from J, with 18 bases in between. The CDR3 sequence is 14 residues long. The CDR3 DNA sequence: TGTGCCAGCTTACCGGGGGGTTCGGTTACTGAAGCTTTCTTT. Protein product: CASLPGGSVTEAFF. The full variable domain, rest sourced from reference TRBV28 and TRBJ1-1, is DVKVTQSSRYLVKRTGEKVFLECVQDMDHENMFWYRQDPGLGLRLIYFSYDVKMKEKGDIPEGYSVSREKKERFSLILESASTNQTSMYLCASLPGGSVTEAFFGQGTRLTVV.

In this sample, this clonotype turned up many times. Here the CDR3 reads CASSSGQGFSNQPQHF. The CDR3 bases are TGTGCCAGCAGCTCCGGACAGGGTTTTAGCAATCAGCCCCAGCATTTT. The chain recombines TRBV7-2 with TRBJ1-5; 8 positions agree with TRBD1. CDR3 length: 16 residues. Germline V gene data show CDR1 as SGHTA and CDR2 as FQGNSA. Trimming cost V 4 bases and J 0 bases; bases outside gene matches: 5.

There are many counts of this clonotype. V is TRBV6-5 and J is TRBJ2-4; TRBD1 agrees at 9 bases. This CDR3 has 17 residues. V was pared by 4 bases and J by 0 bases, with 7 bases of the junction left unmatched. Germline assignment: CDR1 MNHEY and CDR2 SVGAGI. The CDR3 sequence: CASSSNRGLIAKNIQYF. The CDR3 DNA follows: TGTGCCAGCAGTTCCAACAGGGGGCTTATAGCCAAAAACATTCAGTACTTC.

J is TRBJ1-6 and V is TRBV10-3, with D hard to call. The V end was cut by 4 bases, the J end by 8 bases, with 12 bases between. The CDR3 covers 14 residues. The germline V gene has CDR1 ENHRY and CDR2 SYGVKD. Written as DNA, the CDR3 is TGTGCCATCAGTGGCGACAACCGCGATTCACCCCTCCACTTT. Protein: CAISGDNRDSPLHF.

Here the CDR3 reads CASSRGLAGLTYNEQFF. The CDR3 region has the DNA TGCGCCAGCAGCCGGGGACTAGCGGGACTCACCTACAATGAGCAGTTCTTC. The chain uses TRBV5-1 and TRBJ2-1; TRBD2 agrees at 13 bases. The ends lost 4 bases at V and 2 bases at J; junction bases unmatched: 6. Germline V lookup: CDR1 SGHRS, CDR2 YFSETQ. CDR3 size: 17 residues.

CDR3 protein: CASVRYRDSNSPLHF. In DNA form, the CDR3 reads TGTGCCAGCGTACGGTACCGGGACAGTAATTCACCCCTCCACTTT. The chain combines TRBV7-2 with TRBJ1-6; 7 bases are shared with TRBD1. Germline loops: CDR1 SGHTA, CDR2 FQGNSA. The length of the CDR3 is 15 residues. The V and J ends lost 8 bases and 6 bases, in that order; junction bases with no gene match: 10.